This TCR beta chain was recovered during a study of blood T cell repertoires in COVID-19. The overall study: Acute and convalescent COVID-19 specimens originated in the United States, Italy and Spain. PBMCs, B-cell-depleted T cells, or T cells provided the cDNA or gDNA that made up the material.

Measured with immunoSEQ multiplex PCR; TCRdb has only the in-frame clones, and not every one. The table records under 150,000 clones, roughly 90% of them present only once. CDR1 MNHEY and CDR2 SVGAGI come from the germline V gene. J gave up 4 bases and V 7 bases, and 5 bases lay outside the gene matches. The CDR3 loop spans 13 amino acids. A few counts support this clone. The sequenced material came from peripheral blood. The source of this sequence is a man aged 45 to 65 with acute or convalescent COVID-19. V is TRBV6-5 and J is TRBJ1-2; 8 nucleotides line up with TRBD1. For the CDR3, the DNA is TGTGCCAGCAACCCAGGGGGCGTCTATGGCTACACCTTC. It encodes CASNPGGVYGYTF.